Detailed here is one TCR beta chain. Its specificity is not known. Clones were sequenced by immunoSEQ multiplex PCR, and TCRdb holds only the in-frame ones, with some missing. The data contain about 14,000 clones, roughly nine tenths of them singletons. This sample is part of a study of OX40 agonist ivuxolimab in advanced cancers. Findings and limits, study-wide: The CD4+ and CD8+ T cells in the blood had expanded clonally by week 6 at 0.1 to 3.0 mg/kg.

Trimming cost V 5 bases and J 2 bases; bases outside gene matches: 18. The CDR3 contains 18 residues. Germline loops: CDR1 PRHDT, CDR2 FYEKMQ (reference sequence). The rearrangement uses TRBV13 and TRBJ2-7; 7 bases line up with TRBD2. The source material was CD4+ or CD8+ T cells sorted from blood, sampled in a trial of the OX40 agonist ivuxolimab. The TCR originated in an adult with an advanced solid tumor such as melanoma, head and neck, liver or kidney cancer. The CDR3 is CASSSHHGGERGTYEQYF. The CDR3 coding sequence is TGTGCCAGCAGCAGCCACCACGGAGGGGAGCGGGGCACCTACGAGCAGTACTTC.